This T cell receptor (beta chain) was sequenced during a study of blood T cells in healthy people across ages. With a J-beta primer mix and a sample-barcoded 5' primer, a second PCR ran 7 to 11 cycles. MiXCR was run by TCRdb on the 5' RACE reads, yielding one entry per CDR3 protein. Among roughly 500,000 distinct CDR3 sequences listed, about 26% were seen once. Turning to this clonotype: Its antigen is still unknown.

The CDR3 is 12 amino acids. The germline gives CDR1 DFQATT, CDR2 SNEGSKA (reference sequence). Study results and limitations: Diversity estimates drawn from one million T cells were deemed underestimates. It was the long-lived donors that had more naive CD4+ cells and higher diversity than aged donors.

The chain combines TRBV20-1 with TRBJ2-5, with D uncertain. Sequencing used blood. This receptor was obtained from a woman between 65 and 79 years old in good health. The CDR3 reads CGGIPDGETQYF. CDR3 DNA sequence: TGCGGTGGGATTCCGGATGGGGAGACCCAGTACTTC.